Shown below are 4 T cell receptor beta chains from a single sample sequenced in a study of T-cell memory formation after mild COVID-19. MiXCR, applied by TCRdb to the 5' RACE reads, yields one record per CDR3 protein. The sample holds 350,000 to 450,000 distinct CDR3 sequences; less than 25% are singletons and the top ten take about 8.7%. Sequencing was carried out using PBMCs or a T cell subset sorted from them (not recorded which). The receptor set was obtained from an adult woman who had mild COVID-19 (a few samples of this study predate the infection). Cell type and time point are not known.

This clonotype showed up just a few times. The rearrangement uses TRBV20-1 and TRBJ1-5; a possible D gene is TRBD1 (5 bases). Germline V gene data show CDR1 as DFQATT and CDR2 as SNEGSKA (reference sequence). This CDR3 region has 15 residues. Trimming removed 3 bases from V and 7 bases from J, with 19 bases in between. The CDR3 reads CSASERQSLTQPQHF. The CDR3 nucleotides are TGCAGTGCTAGCGAACGACAGAGCCTAACGCAGCCCCAGCATTTT.

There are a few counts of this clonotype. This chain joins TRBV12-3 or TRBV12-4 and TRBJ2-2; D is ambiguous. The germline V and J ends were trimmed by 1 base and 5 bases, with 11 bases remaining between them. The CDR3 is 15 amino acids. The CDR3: CASSLVGRITGELFF. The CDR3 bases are TGTGCCAGCAGTTTAGTCGGTCGGATTACCGGGGAGCTGTTTTTT.

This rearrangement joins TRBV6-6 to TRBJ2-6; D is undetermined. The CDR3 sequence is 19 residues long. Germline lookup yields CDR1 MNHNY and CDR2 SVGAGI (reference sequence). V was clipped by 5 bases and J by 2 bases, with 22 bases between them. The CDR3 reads CASSPRIGPHLPGANVLTF. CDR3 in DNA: TGTGCCAGCAGTCCAAGAATAGGACCTCACCTCCCTGGGGCCAACGTCCTGACTTTC.

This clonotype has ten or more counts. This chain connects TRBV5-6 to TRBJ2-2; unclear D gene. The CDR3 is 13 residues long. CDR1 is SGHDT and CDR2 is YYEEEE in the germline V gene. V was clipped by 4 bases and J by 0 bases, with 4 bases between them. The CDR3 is CASSTSNTGELFF. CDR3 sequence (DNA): TGTGCCAGCAGCACTTCGAACACCGGGGAGCTGTTTTTT.